The 9 T cell receptor beta chains reported below all come from one sample, sequenced in a study of blood T cell repertoires in COVID-19. Clones were read by immunoSEQ multiplex PCR, and TCRdb kept only the in-frame ones, dropping some. The sample includes approximately 300,000 clones, more than 75% seen only once; the top ten take 3.5% to 4%. The sequenced sample consisted of peripheral blood. Source of these receptors: a woman between 45 and 65 years old with active or convalescent COVID-19.

The V call is TRBV25-1, the J call TRBJ1-1, with D possibly matching TRBD1 (5 bases). Germline lookup yields CDR1 MGHDK and CDR2 SYGVNS. The V end lost 7 bases, the J end lost 6 bases, and 15 bases lay between the germline ends. This CDR3 spans 13 amino acids. The CDR3 sequence: CASTLTVSSEAFF. The CDR3 DNA is TGTGCCAGCACCCTGACAGTTTCTTCTGAAGCTTTCTTT.

This rearrangement joins TRBV19 to TRBJ1-2, with D possibly TRBD1 on 6 matching bases. The V end was cut by 7 bases, the J end by 8 bases, with 17 bases between. CDR1 and CDR2 (germline): LNHDA, SQIVND (reference sequence). CDR3 size: 13 residues. The CDR3 sequence is CASTPQGLGGYTF. The DNA of the CDR3 is TGTGCCAGTACCCCACAGGGATTGGGAGGCTACACCTTC.

J is TRBJ2-1 and V is TRBV9; D may be TRBD2 (6 bases). The CDR3 has 15 residues. The germline V gene encodes CDR1 SGDLS and CDR2 YYNGEE. V was pared by 3 bases and J by 0 bases, with 10 bases between. The DNA of the CDR3 is TGTGCCAGCAGCGCACGGGAGTACTCCTACAATGAGCAGTTCTTC. This gives the protein CASSAREYSYNEQFF.

The chain carries TRBV7-3 and TRBJ2-7; 10 bases match TRBD2. This CDR3 contains 16 residues. The junction had 7 bases not matched to a gene; V was cut back by 3 bases and J by 2 bases. Germline CDR1 reads SGHTA; CDR2 reads FQGTGA. Written as DNA, the CDR3 is TGTGCCAGCAGCTTGGTGCCCCTAGCGGGAGCCTACGAGCAGTACTTC. Translated, it gives CASSLVPLAGAYEQYF. The complete variable domain, with remaining parts taken from reference TRBV7-3 and TRBJ2-7, reads GAGVSQTPSNKVTEKGKYVELRCDPISGHTALYWYRQSLGQGPEFLIYFQGTGAADDSGLPNDRFFAVRPEGSVSTLKIQRTERGDSAVYLCASSLVPLAGAYEQYFGPGTRLTVT.

This chain uses TRBV4-1 with TRBJ1-4; D unresolved. CDR1 is MGHRA and CDR2 is YSYEKL in the germline V gene. The CDR3 consists of 16 residues. Trimming left V 4 bases short and J 6 bases short, with 18 bases between. DNA for the CDR3: TGCGCCAGCAGCCCGATAAACAAGGTGGAGGATGAAAAACTGTTTTTT. It specifies CASSPINKVEDEKLFF.

This chain uses TRBV27 with TRBJ2-5, with TRBD1 matching 9 bases. J was trimmed by 7 bases and V by 2 bases; bases with no gene match: 8. Germline CDR1 and CDR2: MNHEY and SMNVEV (reference sequence). The CDR3 has 15 residues. The CDR3 DNA reads as TGTGCCAGCAGTTTAGTGGGACAGGGTCAGGGGACCCAGTACTTC. Amino acids: CASSLVGQGQGTQYF.

The chain has TRBV28 and TRBJ1-6; D possibly corresponds to TRBD1 (5 bases). V gave up 3 bases and J gave up 7 bases, with 13 bases separating them. This CDR3 region has 15 residues. Germline V gives CDR1 MDHEN, CDR2 SYDVKM. CDR3 DNA: TGTGCCAGCAGTTTCGGCGGGACGGTGAATTCACCCCTCCACTTT. This sequence encodes CASSFGGTVNSPLHF. Full variable domain (remainder filled in from reference TRBV28 and TRBJ1-6): DVKVTQSSRYLVKRTGEKVFLECVQDMDHENMFWYRQDPGLGLRLIYFSYDVKMKEKGDIPEGYSVSREKKERFSLILESASTNQTSMYLCASSFGGTVNSPLHFGNGTRLTVT.

This sequence joins TRBV6-5 and TRBJ1-3, with D unresolved. Germline-derived CDR1 and CDR2 are MNHEY and SVGAGI. Deletions cut 2 bases from V and 2 bases from J, with 13 bases between. The CDR3 totals 16 residues. CDR3 residues: CASSYAGIDAGNTIYF. The CDR3 DNA reads TGTGCCAGCAGTTACGCGGGGATAGACGCTGGAAACACCATATATTTT.

This chain links TRBV6-2 or TRBV6-3 with TRBJ1-1; 9 nucleotides match TRBD1. Unmatched junction bases numbered 18, after V lost 6 bases and J lost 4 bases. The CDR3 totals 18 residues. Germline V gene lookup returns CDR1 MNHEY and CDR2 SVGEGT. CDR3 loop: CASSPIGDRGFWITEAFF. The DNA of the CDR3 is TGTGCCAGCAGCCCCATCGGAGACAGGGGGTTTTGGATCACTGAAGCTTTCTTT.